This T cell receptor beta chain was observed in a study of spatial heterogeneity in lung cancer. Study at large: Alpha-chain sequences were detected in numbers that were consistently lower than beta-chain sequences. Study results and caveats: Mutation tallies in tumors tracked expanded intratumoral alpha and beta TCR counts.

V lost 7 bases and J lost 5; bases outside the gene matches: 8. This CDR3 contains 15 residues. Germline V gives CDR1 MNHEY, CDR2 SMNVEV (reference sequence). Time point denoted: sample taken at primary tumor resection. The donors, about 74 patients with untreated early-stage non-small cell lung cancer, provided the samples. Sequencing was performed on whole RNA extracted from tumor and nontumor lung tissue, or from frozen PBMC, and the material was left unsorted. In TCRdb, the 5' RACE reads were re-called with MiXCR into one record per CDR3 protein. The top ten clones hold around 10% of a sample with 21,000 or so distinct CDR3 sequences, 5% to 7.5% of them seen once. At least ten counts were recorded for this clonotype. Its antigen is unidentified.

This clonotype was obtained from a male donor with early-stage non-small cell lung cancer. The material sequenced was lung tumor tissue, taken at surgery. The genes are TRBV27 and TRBJ1-1, with TRBD1 matching over 12 bases. The CDR3 DNA reads as TGTGCCAGCACTCCTTGGGGACAGGGGGCGACTGAAGCTTTCTTT. Translating gives CASTPWGQGATEAFF.